Listed here are 26 T cell receptor beta chains from one sample, sequenced in a study of chemoradiotherapy in HPV16-positive cancers (dated by TCRdb to between 2021 and 2024). The library was produced with the immunoSEQ multiplex PCR assay. In its TCRdb copy, this immuneACCESS table keeps in-frame sequences only and misses some clones. Where compared with another copy, unresolved V genes explain less than half of these, and the others have no known cause. The sample table records 16,000 or so clones; about three quarters of these occur just once. 6.5% to 10% of the sample is taken by the ten largest. The sequences come from tumor tissue, collected from a patient who underwent chemoradiotherapy. These TCRs come from a human donor with HPV-associated anogenital cancer.

The CDR3 region is CASIRGPSRGEKLFF. CDR3 nucleotides: TGTGCCAGCATCCGTGGACCAAGCCGGGGTGAAAAACTGTTTTTT. V usage is TRBV6-1 and J usage is TRBJ1-4; no reliable D call. Trimming shortened V by 7 bases and J by 7 bases, and 19 bases separated the two germline ends. Germline CDR1 and CDR2: MNHNS and SASEGT. CDR3 length equals 15 residues.

V and J are TRBV7-3 and TRBJ2-2; 9 nucleotides agree with TRBD1. The CDR3 covers 17 residues. Germline V CDR1 and CDR2: SGHTA, FQGTGA. Trimming cost V 1 base and J 6 bases; bases outside gene matches: 9. The CDR3 DNA sequence: TGTGCCAGCAGCTTAAAGCCGGGACAGGGTTCGGCCGGGGAGCTGTTTTTT. Protein product: CASSLKPGQGSAGELFF.

The genes are TRBV6-1 and TRBJ1-4, with D unclear. This CDR3 is 14 amino acids long. V was clipped by 5 bases and J by 8 bases, with 15 bases between them. CDR1 is MNHNS and CDR2 is SASEGT in the germline V gene. The CDR3 region is CASSYVQTVEKLFF. Here the CDR3 DNA reads TGTGCCAGCAGTTATGTACAGACGGTAGAAAAACTGTTTTTT.

The rearrangement links TRBV5-1 to TRBJ1-1; D remains ambiguous. The germline CDR1 and CDR2 sequences are SGHRS and YFSETQ. The ends were cut back, 2 bases at V and 0 bases at J, with 14 bases in the middle. This CDR3 is 16 amino acids long. The DNA of the CDR3 is TGCGCCAGCAGCTTATTTACCCGAGGGATGAACACTGAAGCTTTCTTT. Its translation: CASSLFTRGMNTEAFF.

This clone was seen a handful of times. This rearrangement joins TRBV29-1 to TRBJ2-2; D ambiguous. Trimming pared 3 bases from V and 2 bases from J, leaving 7 bases between. The CDR3 length is 13 residues. The germline gives CDR1 SQVTM, CDR2 ANQGSEA. CDR3 DNA sequence: TGCAGCGTTGACAGCTCCAACACCGGGGAGCTGTTTTTT. Translation gives CSVDSSNTGELFF.

This chain connects TRBV30 to TRBJ2-6, with TRBD1 matching 10 bases. The CDR3 has 17 amino acids. The germline gives CDR1 GTSNPN, CDR2 SVGIG (reference sequence). Germline trimming cut 8 bases from V and 2 bases from J; bases unmatched to any gene: 12. The CDR3 reads CAHHRDRGSTGANVLTF. The CDR3 DNA sequence: TGTGCCCACCACCGGGACAGGGGTTCTACTGGGGCCAACGTCCTGACTTTC. The entire variable domain, with the rest obtained from reference TRBV30 and TRBJ2-6, is as follows: SQTIHQWPATLVQPVGSPLSLECTVEGTSNPNLYWYRQAAGRGLQLLFYSVGIGQISSEVPQNLSASRPQDRQFILSSKKLLLSDSGFYLCAHHRDRGSTGANVLTFGAGSRLTVL.

V is TRBV5-1 and J is TRBJ2-3; TRBD1 or TRBD2 may be the D gene (5 bases each). Germline V gene lookup returns CDR1 SGHRS and CDR2 YFSETQ. V gave up 10 bases and J gave up 1 base, with 13 bases separating them. The CDR3 consists of 13 residues. The CDR3 protein is CAQSVGGTDTQYF. CDR3 in DNA: TGCGCCCAATCCGTGGGGGGCACAGATACGCAGTATTTT.

The rearrangement links TRBV6-5 to TRBJ2-1; D call uncertain. Germline values: CDR1 MNHEY, CDR2 SVGAGI. V shed 2 bases and J shed 0 bases, with 8 bases lying between them. This CDR3 comprises 15 residues. In nucleotides, the CDR3 is TGTGCCAGCAGTTACCAAAGTAGCTCCTACAATGAGCAGTTCTTC. This codes for CASSYQSSSYNEQFF.

This clone appeared a few times. V gene TRBV2 combines with J gene TRBJ1-2, with D possibly being TRBD1 (5 bases). The V gene's germline CDR1 is SNHLY and CDR2 FYNNEI. This CDR3 spans 12 amino acids. V lost 5 bases, J lost 4 bases, and 8 bases lay in between. This chain's CDR3 is CASSFDSYGYTF. In DNA form, the CDR3 reads TGTGCCAGCAGTTTCGACAGCTATGGCTACACCTTC.

By share of the sample, this clone is medium-sized. This chain uses TRBV5-6 with TRBJ2-7; D is uncertain. The CDR3 length is 12 residues. Trimming took off 2 bases at V and 2 bases at J, with 5 bases between the two ends. Germline CDR1 and CDR2: SGHDT and YYEEEE. The CDR3 bases are TGTGCCAGCAGCTTTGGGGCCTACGAGCAGTACTTC. Protein product: CASSFGAYEQYF.

The gene calls are TRBV18 and TRBJ2-2; 8 nucleotides match TRBD2. CDR1 is KGHSH, CDR2 LQKENI, per germline. After removal of 1 base from V and 4 bases from J, the junction contained 2 bases not matched to a gene. The CDR3 has 15 residues. The CDR3 DNA is TGTGCCAGCTCACCACTAGGGACTAGCACCGGGGAGCTGTTTTTT. Encoded protein: CASSPLGTSTGELFF. Drawing the rest from reference TRBV18 and TRBJ2-2, the complete variable domain is NAGVMQNPRHLVRRRGQEARLRCSPMKGHSHVYWYRQLPEEGLKFMVYLQKENIIDESGMPKERFSAEFPKEGPSILRIQQVVRGDSAAYFCASSPLGTSTGELFFGEGSRLTVL.

In this sample, this clone turned up a few times. The rearrangement links TRBV6-5 to TRBJ1-4, with no clear D. The CDR3 has 14 amino acids. CDR1 and CDR2 from the germline V gene are MNHEY and SVGAGI. V was shortened by 3 bases and J by 7 bases, with 12 bases between the two germline ends. The CDR3 bases are TGTGCCAGCAGTTATCCATCCTCGGGTGAAAAACTGTTTTTT. It codes for CASSYPSSGEKLFF.

This clone was seen once. The J gene is TRBJ1-4, the V gene TRBV19; D is unclear. Germline CDR1 is LNHDA and CDR2 is SQIVND (reference sequence). CDR3 length equals 12 residues. Here the CDR3 DNA reads TGTGTTAAGGACCCCGGTAATGAAAAACTGTTTTTT. Translated: CVKDPGNEKLFF.

The chain has TRBV10-3 and TRBJ2-7; D might be TRBD2 (6 bases). Per germline, CDR1 ENHRY and CDR2 SYGVKD. V lost 10 bases and J lost 2, with 12 bases in between. The CDR3 contains 12 residues. The CDR3 DNA reads TGTGCCACCTTAGCGGCTACCTACGAGCAGTACTTC. Protein: CATLAATYEQYF.

This chain connects TRBV4-1 to TRBJ1-5, with D hard to call. V was cut by 1 base and J by 9 bases, with 13 bases left in between. This CDR3 spans 14 amino acids. CDR1 MGHRA and CDR2 YSYEKL come from the germline V gene. DNA of the CDR3: TGCGCCAGCAGCCAAGGGACGCCAACGGCGCCCCAGCATTTT. This sequence encodes CASSQGTPTAPQHF.

The chain recombines TRBV9 with TRBJ2-7; no clear D. This CDR3 has 13 residues. Trimming removed 1 base from V and 7 bases from J, with 12 bases in between. CDR1 is SGDLS, CDR2 YYNGEE, per germline. CDR3 sequence reads: CASSVYPLSEQYF. In nucleotides, the CDR3 is TGTGCCAGCAGCGTATACCCCCTCTCAGAGCAGTACTTC.

The chain employs TRBV7-2 and TRBJ2-3, with D maybe TRBD2 (6 bases). Germline V gene data show CDR1 as SGHTA and CDR2 as FQGNSA. V lost 1 base to trimming and J lost 4 bases, with 18 bases between them. The length of the CDR3 is 17 residues. This CDR3 is CASSLGLARGSADTQYF. The CDR3 DNA reads TGTGCCAGCAGCTTAGGGCTAGCGAGAGGGAGCGCAGATACGCAGTATTTT.

Only one count was recorded for this clone. The chain carries TRBV4-2 and TRBJ2-7; D remains ambiguous. CDR3 length: 15 amino acids. Trimming removed 1 base at V and 1 base at J, with 11 bases between. From germline, CDR1 is LGHNA and CDR2 YNFKEQ. The CDR3 spells CASSQVMDPSYEQYF. CDR3 bases: TGTGCCAGCAGCCAAGTCATGGACCCTTCCTACGAGCAGTACTTC.

This chain joins TRBV28 and TRBJ1-5; D uncertain. V shed 5 bases and J shed 0 bases, with 11 bases lying between them. This CDR3 is built from 15 residues. Germline loops: CDR1 MDHEN, CDR2 SYDVKM. The CDR3 loop is CASSPLGISNQPQHF. CDR3 sequence (DNA): TGTGCCAGCAGTCCGTTGGGGATTAGCAATCAGCCCCAGCATTTT.

This clone is labeled as medium-sized. The chain uses TRBV7-9 and TRBJ2-7; weak D call: TRBD1 (5 bases). Germline CDR1 SEHNR, CDR2 FQNEAQ (reference sequence). This CDR3 is built from 14 residues. The V gene lost 1 base and the J gene lost 5 bases, with 12 bases spanning the gap. The DNA for the CDR3 is TGTGCCAGCAGCTTAGAGGCCAGGGTCGACGAGCAGTACTTC. It translates to CASSLEARVDEQYF.

The chain uses TRBV6-1 and TRBJ1-2, with TRBD1 matching 12 bases. CDR3 length: 14 residues. V gave up 6 bases and J gave up 7 bases; unmatched junction bases: 6. The germline gives CDR1 MNHNS, CDR2 SASEGT. In DNA, the CDR3 is TGTGCCAGCAGCAGGGACAGGGGGCCGGGTGGCTACACCTTC. Translating it yields CASSRDRGPGGYTF.

The rearrangement links TRBV10-2 to TRBJ2-7, with 9 bases identical to TRBD1. CDR1 and CDR2 from the germline V gene are WSHSY and SAAADI. J lost 7 bases, V lost 6 bases, and 10 bases had no gene match. This CDR3 contains 14 residues. This CDR3 reads CASSTGTGYGEQYF. Here the CDR3 DNA reads TGCGCCAGCAGCACCGGGACAGGGTATGGTGAGCAGTACTTC.

This clone was seen only a few times. The V and J genes are TRBV29-1 and TRBJ2-2; 10 bases agree with TRBD2. The J segment lost 4 bases and the V segment lost 3 bases, leaving 5 bases of the junction unmatched. Per the germline V gene, CDR1 is SQVTM and CDR2 is ANQGSEA. The CDR3 has 15 amino acids. The CDR3 coding sequence is TGCAGCGTTGATCGGCTAGCGGGAGCCACCGGGGAGCTGTTTTTT. Translation gives CSVDRLAGATGELFF.

This chain uses TRBV7-8 with TRBJ2-7; the D is unclear. The CDR3 totals 13 residues. The ends were cut back, 7 bases at V and 0 bases at J, with 10 bases in the middle. Per the germline V gene, CDR1 is SGHVS and CDR2 is FQNEAQ. In nucleotides, the CDR3 is TGTGCCAGCACACTACTTAGCTCCTACGAGCAGTACTTC. This codes for CASTLLSSYEQYF.

This clone counts as medium-sized. The V gene is TRBV4-2, the J gene TRBJ2-3, with D perhaps given as TRBD1 or TRBD2 (5 bases each). Germline V gives CDR1 LGHNA, CDR2 YNFKEQ. Trimming shortened V by 2 bases and J by 4 bases, and 10 bases separated the two germline ends. CDR3 length: 14 amino acids. The CDR3 reads CASSQRGEPDTQYF. The CDR3 region has the DNA TGTGCCAGCAGCCAAAGAGGGGAGCCAGATACGCAGTATTTT.

The rearrangement links TRBV5-1 to TRBJ2-1; tentative D call: TRBD1 (5 bases). The CDR3 has 16 residues. Germline assignment: CDR1 SGHRS and CDR2 YFSETQ. Trimming pared 0 bases from V and 8 bases from J, leaving 18 bases between. The CDR3 DNA reads TGCGCCAGCAGCTTGGAAAGCAGGGTTTATCCCGATGAGCAGTTCTTC. The encoded protein is CASSLESRVYPDEQFF.